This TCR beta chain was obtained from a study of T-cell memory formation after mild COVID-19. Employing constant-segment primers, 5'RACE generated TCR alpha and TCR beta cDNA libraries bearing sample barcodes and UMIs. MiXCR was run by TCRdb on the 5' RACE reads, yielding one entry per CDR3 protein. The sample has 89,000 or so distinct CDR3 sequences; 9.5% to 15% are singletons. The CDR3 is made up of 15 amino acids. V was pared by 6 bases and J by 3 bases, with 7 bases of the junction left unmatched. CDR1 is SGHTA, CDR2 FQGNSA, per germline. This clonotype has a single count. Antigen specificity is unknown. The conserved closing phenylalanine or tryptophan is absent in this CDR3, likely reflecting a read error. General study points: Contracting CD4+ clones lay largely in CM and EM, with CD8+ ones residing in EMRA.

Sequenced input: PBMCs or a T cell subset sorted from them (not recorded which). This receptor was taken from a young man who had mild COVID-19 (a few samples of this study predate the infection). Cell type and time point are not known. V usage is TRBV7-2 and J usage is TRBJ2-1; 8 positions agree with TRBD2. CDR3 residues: CASSHGLAIYNEQFS. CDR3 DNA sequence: TGTGCCAGCAGTCACGGACTAGCAATCTACAATGAGCAGTTCTCC.